This TCR beta chain was sequenced during a study of blood T cell repertoires in COVID-19. In germline, CDR1 is MGHRA, CDR2 YSYEKL. This CDR3 has 18 amino acids. V was trimmed by 1 base and J by 0 bases, leaving 18 bases between them. As handled by the study authors: Estimated nucleated cell counts came from reference gene primer amplification. Measured with immunoSEQ multiplex PCR; TCRdb has only the in-frame clones, and not every one. V, J and clone size derive from that table, while D and trimming were established from the DNA sequence. Here the sample spans tens of thousands of clones, 60% to 85% being singletons.

This clonotype was obtained from a human donor in a cohort sampled during active COVID-19. The chain has TRBV4-1 and TRBJ1-1; possibly TRBD1 for D (6 bases). The sample taken for sequencing was peripheral blood. CDR3 protein: CASSQGLAGVGMNTEAFF. The CDR3, as DNA: TGCGCCAGCAGCCAAGGATTGGCAGGGGTAGGGATGAACACTGAAGCTTTCTTT.